This T cell receptor (beta chain) was documented in a study of blood T cells in healthy people across ages. It was with a sample-barcoded 5' primer and a J-beta primer mix that a second PCR of about 6 to 12 cycles was run. Each cDNA molecule was tagged by a template-switch adaptor with 12 random nucleotides. TCRdb passed the 5' RACE reads through MiXCR, listing each CDR3 protein once. The sample lists around 650,000 distinct CDR3 sequences, approximately 29% seen once, with roughly 15% in the top ten. This clonotype came up many times. Germline V lookup: CDR1 SEHNR, CDR2 FQNEAQ (reference sequence). Unmatched junction bases numbered 8, after V lost 1 base and J lost 0 bases. There are 18 residues in the CDR3.

The source of this sequence is a woman over 75 in good health. The chain links TRBV7-9 to TRBJ2-1; 8 bases are a match to TRBD2. The source material was blood. The CDR3 DNA sequence: TGTGCCAGCAGCTTAGGTCCCGGGAGGGCGTTCTCCTACAATGAGCAGTTCTTC. Its translation: CASSLGPGRAFSYNEQFF.